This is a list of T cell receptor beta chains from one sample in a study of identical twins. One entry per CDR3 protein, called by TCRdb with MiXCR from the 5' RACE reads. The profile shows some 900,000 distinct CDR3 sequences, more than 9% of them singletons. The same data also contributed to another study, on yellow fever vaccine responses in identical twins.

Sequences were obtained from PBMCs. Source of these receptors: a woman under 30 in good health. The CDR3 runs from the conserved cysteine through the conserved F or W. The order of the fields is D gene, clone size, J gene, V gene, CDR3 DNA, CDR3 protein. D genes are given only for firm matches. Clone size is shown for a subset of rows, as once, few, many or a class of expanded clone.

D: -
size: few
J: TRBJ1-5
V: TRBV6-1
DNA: TGTGCCAGCACGCGTGGGCAGGGACGCAATCAGCCCCAGCATTTT
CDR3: CASTRGQGRNQPQHF

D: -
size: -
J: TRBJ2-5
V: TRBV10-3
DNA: TGTGCCATCAGTGCACAGGGAGGAGGGGGAGAGACCCAGTACTTC
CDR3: CAISAQGGGGETQYF

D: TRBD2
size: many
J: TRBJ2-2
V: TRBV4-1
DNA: TGCGCCAGCAGTCCCCGCAGACTAGCGGGAGAGGGAGACGGGGAGCTGTTTTTT
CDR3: CASSPRRLAGEGDGELFF

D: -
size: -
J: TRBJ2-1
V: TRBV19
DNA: TGTGCCAGTAGTCCGTCTACCGAAACGCCCTACAATGAGCAGTTCTTC
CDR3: CASSPSTETPYNEQFF

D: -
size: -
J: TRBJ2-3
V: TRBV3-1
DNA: TGTGCCAGCAGCCAAGATGGATATGGGATTGTAGATACGCAGTATTTT
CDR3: CASSQDGYGIVDTQYF

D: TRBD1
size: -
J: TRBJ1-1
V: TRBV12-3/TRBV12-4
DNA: TGTGCCAGCAGGCTACCCGGACAGGCCGAAGCTTTCTTT
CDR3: CASRLPGQAEAFF

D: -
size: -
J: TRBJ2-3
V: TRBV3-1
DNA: TGTGCCAGCAGCCAAGCCCAGTACACAGATACGCAGTATTTT
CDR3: CASSQAQYTDTQYF

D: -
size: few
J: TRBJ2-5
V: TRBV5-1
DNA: TGCGCCAGCAGCTTGCGGGGCGCGGATGAAGAGACCCAGTACTTC
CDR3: CASSLRGADEETQYF

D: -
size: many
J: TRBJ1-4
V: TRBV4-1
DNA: TGCGCCAGCAGCCAGGTCGGAGGGCTAACTAATGAAAAACTGTTTTTT
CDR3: CASSQVGGLTNEKLFF

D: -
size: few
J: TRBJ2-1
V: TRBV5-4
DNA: TGTGCCAGCAGCTTGACCTTGGGGCGGGGCGGTGAGCAGTTCTTC
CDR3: CASSLTLGRGGEQFF

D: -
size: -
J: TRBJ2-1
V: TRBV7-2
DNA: TGTGCCAGCAGCCCTTCTCGGGACTACAATGAGCAGTTCTTC
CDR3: CASSPSRDYNEQFF

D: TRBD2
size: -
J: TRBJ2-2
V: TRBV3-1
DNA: TGTGCCAGCAGCCAAAGCGGGGAGGCCGGGGAGCTGTTTTTT
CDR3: CASSQSGEAGELFF

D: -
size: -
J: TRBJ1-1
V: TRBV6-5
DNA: TGTGCCAGCAGCCGCGGACAGCTCGAAGCTTTCTTT
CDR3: CASSRGQLEAFF

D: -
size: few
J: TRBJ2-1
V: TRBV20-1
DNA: TGCAGTGCTAGATGGCAGGGGCGTTTTCCCTACAATGAGCAGTTCTTC
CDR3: CSARWQGRFPYNEQFF

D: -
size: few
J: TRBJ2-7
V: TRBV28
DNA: TGTGCCAGCAGTCTCGGGGGTAGGCGCGAGCAGTACTTC
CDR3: CASSLGGRREQYF

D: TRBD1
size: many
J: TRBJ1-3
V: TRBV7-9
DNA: TGTGCCAGCAGTCACCCTCCGACAGGGGCCTCTGGAAACACCATATATTTT
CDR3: CASSHPPTGASGNTIYF

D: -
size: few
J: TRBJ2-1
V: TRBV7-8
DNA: TGTGCCAGCAGCTCACCGGGACGGTTTCTGGGCAATGAGCAGTTCTTC
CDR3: CASSSPGRFLGNEQFF

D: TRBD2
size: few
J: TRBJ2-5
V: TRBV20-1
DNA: TGCAGTGCTGGCTGGCGGGGGGAAGAGACCCAGTACTTC
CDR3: CSAGWRGEETQYF

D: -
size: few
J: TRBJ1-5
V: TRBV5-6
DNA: TGTGCCAGCAGCTTTTTTGGTGGGGCGAGCAATCAGCCCCAGCATTTT
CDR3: CASSFFGGASNQPQHF

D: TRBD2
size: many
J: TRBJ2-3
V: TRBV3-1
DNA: TGTGCCAGCAGCCGACGGCCGGGACTAGCGTTGGATACGCAGTATTTT
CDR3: CASSRRPGLALDTQYF

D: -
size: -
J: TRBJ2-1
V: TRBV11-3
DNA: TGTGCCAGCAGTCCCGGGACTCCGGGGTACAATGAGCAGTTCTTC
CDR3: CASSPGTPGYNEQFF

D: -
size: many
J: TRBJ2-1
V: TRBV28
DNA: TGTGCCAGCAGTTTTCCCCCTTGGCAGGGAGGTTGGTACAATGAGCAGTTCTTC
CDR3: CASSFPPWQGGWYNEQFF

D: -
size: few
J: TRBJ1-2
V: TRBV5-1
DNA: TGCGCCAGCAGCTTGGAGGGGGGCCGAGTGGAGGGCTACACCTTC
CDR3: CASSLEGGRVEGYTF

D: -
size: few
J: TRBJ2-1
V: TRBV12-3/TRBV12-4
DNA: TGTGCCAGCAGTTCCCCGTACGTCTCCTACAATGAGCAGTTCTTC
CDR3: CASSSPYVSYNEQFF

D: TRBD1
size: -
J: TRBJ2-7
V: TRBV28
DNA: TGTGCCAGCAGTACCACAGGGGCGGGCTCCTACGAGCAGTACTTC
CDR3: CASSTTGAGSYEQYF

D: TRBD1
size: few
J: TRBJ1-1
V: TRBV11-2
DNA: TGTGCCAGCAGCAAGAGGACAGGGGGCAGAGGGGTCACTGAAGCTTTCTTT
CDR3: CASSKRTGGRGVTEAFF

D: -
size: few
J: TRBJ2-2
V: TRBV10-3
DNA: TGTGCCATCAGGGACAGCCAGCCCACCGGGGAGCTGTTTTTT
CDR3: CAIRDSQPTGELFF

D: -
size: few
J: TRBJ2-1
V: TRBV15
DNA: TGTGCCACCAAGAACTCCCCCTACAATGAGCAGTTCTTC
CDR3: CATKNSPYNEQFF

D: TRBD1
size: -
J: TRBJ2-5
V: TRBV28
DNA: TGTGCCAGCAGCTCACCCGACAGGGTGGCCCAGTACTTC
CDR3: CASSSPDRVAQYF

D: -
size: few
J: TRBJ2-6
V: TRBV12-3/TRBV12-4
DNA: TGTGCCAGCAGGCCGTCTTCAGGGGTTCACTATACTGGGGCCAACGTCCTGACTTTC
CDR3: CASRPSSGVHYTGANVLTF

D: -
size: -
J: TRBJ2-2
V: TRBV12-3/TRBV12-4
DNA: TGTGCCAGCAGTTTGCGGGGAGCGGTCACCGGGGAGCTGTTTTTT
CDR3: CASSLRGAVTGELFF

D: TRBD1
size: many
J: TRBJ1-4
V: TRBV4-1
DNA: TGCGCCAGCAGCCAAACCAGACAGGGGATGGCTAATGAAAAACTGTTTTTT
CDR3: CASSQTRQGMANEKLFF

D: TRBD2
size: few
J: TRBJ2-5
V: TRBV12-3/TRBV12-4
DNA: TGTGCCAGCAGTGGCGGGAGTCTGGAGGAGACCCAGTACTTC
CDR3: CASSGGSLEETQYF

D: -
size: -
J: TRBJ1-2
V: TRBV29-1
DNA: TGCAGCGTTGATGAAGCCATTAACTATGGCTACACCTTC
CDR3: CSVDEAINYGYTF

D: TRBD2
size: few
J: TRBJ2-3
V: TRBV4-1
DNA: TGCGCCAGCAGCCTCCAACGCGGGGGGGCGATAGATACGCAGTATTTT
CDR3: CASSLQRGGAIDTQYF

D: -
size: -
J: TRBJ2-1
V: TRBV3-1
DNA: TGTGCCAGCAGCCCGGAGGGGGCGGGCTACAATGAGCAGTTCTTC
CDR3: CASSPEGAGYNEQFF

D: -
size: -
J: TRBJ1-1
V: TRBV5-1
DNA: TGCGCCAGCAGCTTGGGGATAACGGGGGAGAACACTGAAGCTTTCTTT
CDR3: CASSLGITGENTEAFF

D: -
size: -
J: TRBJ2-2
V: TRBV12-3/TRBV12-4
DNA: TGTGCCAGCAGAACACTAACCGGGGAGCTGTTTTTT
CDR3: CASRTLTGELFF

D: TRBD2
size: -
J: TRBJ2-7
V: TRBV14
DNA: TGTGCCAGCAGCCACCATCAAGCGGGAGCCGGACACGAGCAGTACTTC
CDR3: CASSHHQAGAGHEQYF

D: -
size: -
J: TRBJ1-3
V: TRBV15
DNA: TGTGCCACCAGCAGAGAGGCCGATGCTGGAAACACCATATATTTT
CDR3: CATSREADAGNTIYF

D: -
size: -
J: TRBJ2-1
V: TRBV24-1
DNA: TGTGCCACCAGTGACCTGCTAGGTGGTGAGCAGTTCTTC
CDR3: CATSDLLGGEQFF

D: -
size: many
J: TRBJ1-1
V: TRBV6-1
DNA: TGTGCCAGCGGCTCGGGACTCTATAACGGTGAAGCTTTCTTT
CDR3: CASGSGLYNGEAFF

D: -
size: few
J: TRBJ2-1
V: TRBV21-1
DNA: TGTGCCAGCAGCAAAGGGGGGTGTCCCAGCGGGGTGTTGCTATACAATGAGCAGTTCTTC
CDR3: CASSKGGCPSGVLLYNEQFF

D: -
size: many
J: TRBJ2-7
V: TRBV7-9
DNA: TGTGCCAGCAGCTTAATTGACGAGCAGTACTTC
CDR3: CASSLIDEQYF

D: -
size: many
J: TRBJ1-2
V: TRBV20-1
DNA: TGCAGTGCCGCCCCCCCAGGGGAAGAAGGCTACACCTTC
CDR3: CSAAPPGEEGYTF

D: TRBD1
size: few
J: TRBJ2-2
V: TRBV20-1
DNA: TGCAGTGCTATCCGCAGGGGGAGCACCGGGGAGCTGTTTTTT
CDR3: CSAIRRGSTGELFF

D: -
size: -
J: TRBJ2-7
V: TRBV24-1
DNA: TGTGCCACCAGCGATGCGGGACGCGGGGACGAGCAGTACTTC
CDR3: CATSDAGRGDEQYF

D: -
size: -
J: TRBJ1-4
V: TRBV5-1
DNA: TGCGCCAGCAGCCCAGGGACAACTTTT
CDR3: CASSPGTTF

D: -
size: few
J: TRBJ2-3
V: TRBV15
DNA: TGTGCCACCAGCAGAGATCTGACAGATACGCAGTATTTT
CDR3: CATSRDLTDTQYF

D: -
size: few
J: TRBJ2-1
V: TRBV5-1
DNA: TGCGCCAGCAGCTTGGCCAGGTCGGACAGACTTTACAATGAGCAGTTCTTC
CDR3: CASSLARSDRLYNEQFF

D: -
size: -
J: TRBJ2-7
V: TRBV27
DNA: TGTGCCAGCAGTTCCCGTGACTTATCCCCTGTCGAGCAGTACTTC
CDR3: CASSSRDLSPVEQYF